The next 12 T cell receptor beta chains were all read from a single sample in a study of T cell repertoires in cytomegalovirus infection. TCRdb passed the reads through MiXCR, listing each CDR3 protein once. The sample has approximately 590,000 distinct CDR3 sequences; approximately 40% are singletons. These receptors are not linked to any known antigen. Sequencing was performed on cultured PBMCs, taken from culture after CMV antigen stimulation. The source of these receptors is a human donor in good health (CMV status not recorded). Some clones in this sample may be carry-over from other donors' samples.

The CDR3 loop reads CSGSRGGEQYF. CDR3 coding DNA: TGCAGCGGTTCCAGGGGTGGCGAGCAGTACTTC. The chain links TRBV29-1 to TRBJ2-7, with D perhaps TRBD1 (6 bases). The germline V gene has CDR1 SQVTM and CDR2 ANQGSEA. The length of the CDR3 is 11 residues. V lost 7 bases and J 6 bases, leaving 13 bases between the germline ends.

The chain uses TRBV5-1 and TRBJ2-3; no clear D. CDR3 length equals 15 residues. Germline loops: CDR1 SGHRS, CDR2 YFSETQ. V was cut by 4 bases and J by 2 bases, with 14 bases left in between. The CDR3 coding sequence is TGCGCCAGCAGCCGGGCCACGGCCCCCACAGATACGCAGTATTTT. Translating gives CASSRATAPTDTQYF.

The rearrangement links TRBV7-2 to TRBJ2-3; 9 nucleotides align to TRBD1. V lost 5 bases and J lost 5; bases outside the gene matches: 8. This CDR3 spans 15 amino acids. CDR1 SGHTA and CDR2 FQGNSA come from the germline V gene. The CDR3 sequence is CASSLRQGGVDTQYF. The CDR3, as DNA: TGTGCCAGCAGCCTCCGACAGGGGGGGGTAGATACGCAGTATTTT.

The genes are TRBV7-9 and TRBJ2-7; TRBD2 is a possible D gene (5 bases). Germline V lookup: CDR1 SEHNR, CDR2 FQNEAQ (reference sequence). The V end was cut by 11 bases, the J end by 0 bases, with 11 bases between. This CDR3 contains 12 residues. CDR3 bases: TGTGCCTCCCGGAGGAGCTCCTACGAGCAGTACTTC. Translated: CASRRSSYEQYF. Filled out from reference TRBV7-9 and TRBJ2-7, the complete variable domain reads DTGVSQNPRHKITKRGQNVTFRCDPISEHNRLYWYRQTLGQGPEFLTYFQNEAQLEKSRLLSDRFSAERPKGSFSTLEIQRTEQGDSAMYLCASRRSSYEQYFGPGTRLTVT.

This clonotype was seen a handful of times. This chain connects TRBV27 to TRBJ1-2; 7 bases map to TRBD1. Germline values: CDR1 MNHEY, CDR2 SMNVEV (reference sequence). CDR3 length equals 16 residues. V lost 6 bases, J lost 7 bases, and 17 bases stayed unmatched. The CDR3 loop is CASRAQGTIRKVGYTF. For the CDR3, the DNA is TGTGCCAGCAGAGCACAGGGGACGATTCGGAAAGTTGGCTACACCTTC.

The CDR3 loop is CASSFPRSGSSQETQYF. CDR3 DNA sequence: TGTGCCAGCAGCTTCCCCCGCAGCGGGAGTAGCCAAGAGACCCAGTACTTC. The rearrangement uses TRBV7-6 and TRBJ2-5; TRBD2 matches at 8 bases. Per the germline V gene, CDR1 is SGHVS and CDR2 is FNYEAQ. The CDR3 sequence is 17 residues long. V shed 3 bases, J shed 1 base, and the junction held 10 bases outside the gene matches.

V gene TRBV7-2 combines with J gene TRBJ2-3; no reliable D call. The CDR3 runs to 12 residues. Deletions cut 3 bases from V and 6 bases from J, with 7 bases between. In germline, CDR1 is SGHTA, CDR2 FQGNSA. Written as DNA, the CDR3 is TGTGCCAGCAGCTTTCTCTGGGATACGCAGTATTTT. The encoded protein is CASSFLWDTQYF.

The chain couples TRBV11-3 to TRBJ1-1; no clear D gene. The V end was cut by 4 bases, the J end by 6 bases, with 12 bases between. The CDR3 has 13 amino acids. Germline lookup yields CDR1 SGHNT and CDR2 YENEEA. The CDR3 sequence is CASSSRDKAEAFF. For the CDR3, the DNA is TGTGCCAGCAGCTCAAGGGATAAGGCTGAAGCTTTCTTT.

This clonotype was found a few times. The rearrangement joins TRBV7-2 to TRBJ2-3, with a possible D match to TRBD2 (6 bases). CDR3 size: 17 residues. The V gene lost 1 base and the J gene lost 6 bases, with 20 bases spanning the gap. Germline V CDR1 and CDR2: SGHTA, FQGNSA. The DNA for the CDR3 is TGTGCCAGCAGCTTAGGTCTCCGGACTACGCCCGCCGATACGCAGTATTTT. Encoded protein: CASSLGLRTTPADTQYF.

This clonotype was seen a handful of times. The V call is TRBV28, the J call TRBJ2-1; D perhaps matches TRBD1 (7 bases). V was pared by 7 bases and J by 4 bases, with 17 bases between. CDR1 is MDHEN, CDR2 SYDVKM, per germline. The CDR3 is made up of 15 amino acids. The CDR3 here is CASTSPGGTYNEQFF. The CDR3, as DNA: TGTGCCAGCACCTCCCCAGGGGGGACTTACAATGAGCAGTTCTTC.

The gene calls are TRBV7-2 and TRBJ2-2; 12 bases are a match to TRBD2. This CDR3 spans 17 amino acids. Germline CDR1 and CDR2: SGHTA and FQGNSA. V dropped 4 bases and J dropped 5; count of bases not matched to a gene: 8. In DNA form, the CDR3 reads TGTGCCAGCAGCTCGTACGGACTAGCGGGGAGTACCGGGGAGCTGTTTTTT. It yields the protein CASSSYGLAGSTGELFF. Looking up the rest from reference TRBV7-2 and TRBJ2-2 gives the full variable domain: GAGVSQSPSNKVTEKGKDVELRCDPISGHTALYWYRQSLGQGLEFLIYFQGNSAPDKSGLPSDRFSAERTGGSVSTLTIQRTQQEDSAVYLCASSSYGLAGSTGELFFGEGSRLTVL.

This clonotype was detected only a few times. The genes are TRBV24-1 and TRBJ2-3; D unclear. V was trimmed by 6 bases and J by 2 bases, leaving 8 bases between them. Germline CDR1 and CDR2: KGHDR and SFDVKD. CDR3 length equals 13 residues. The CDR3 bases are TGTGCCACCAGTCAACGGGTCACAGATACGCAGTATTTT. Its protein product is CATSQRVTDTQYF.